This T cell receptor (beta chain) was sequenced for a study of cytomegalovirus exposure and HLA in healthy donors. Primers: 60 Vbeta forward and 13 Jbeta reverse. How the authors handled the data: About 11 million of 75 million to 85 million unique TCR beta chains were shared, per a later count. Sequencing was performed with immunoSEQ multiplex PCR; in TCRdb, only in-frame clones are kept and a portion is missing. That table is the source of V, J and clone size, and D and trimming were worked out from the DNA. The sample lists roughly 150,000 clones; 82% were seen once. The CDR3 is 17 amino acids. Germline V gene sequence: CDR1 GTSNPN, CDR2 SVGIG (reference sequence). V was pared by 7 bases and J by 7 bases, with 15 bases of the junction left unmatched.

The rearrangement links TRBV30 to TRBJ2-3, with 15 bases lining up with TRBD2. Material for sequencing was PBMCs. This receptor was obtained from a girl between 2 and 10 years old in good health and CMV-seropositive. CDR3 DNA sequence: TGTGCCTCAGAACACGGTGGGACTAGCGGGGGGTCATATACGCAGTATTTT. It is translated as CASEHGGTSGGSYTQYF.